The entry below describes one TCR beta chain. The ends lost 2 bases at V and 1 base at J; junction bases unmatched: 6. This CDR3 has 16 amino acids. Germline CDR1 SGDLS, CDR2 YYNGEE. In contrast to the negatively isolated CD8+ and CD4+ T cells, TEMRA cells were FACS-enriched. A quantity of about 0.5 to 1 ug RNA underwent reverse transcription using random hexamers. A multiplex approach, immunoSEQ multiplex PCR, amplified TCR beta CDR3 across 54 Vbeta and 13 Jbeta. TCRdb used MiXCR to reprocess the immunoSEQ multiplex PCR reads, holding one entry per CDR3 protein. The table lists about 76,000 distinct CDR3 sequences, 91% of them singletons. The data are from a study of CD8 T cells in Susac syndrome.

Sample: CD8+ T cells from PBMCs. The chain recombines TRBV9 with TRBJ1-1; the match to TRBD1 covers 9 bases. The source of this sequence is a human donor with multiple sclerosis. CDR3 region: CASSVGQGRSNTEAFF. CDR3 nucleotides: TGTGCCAGCAGCGTGGGACAGGGCAGGTCGAACACTGAAGCTTTCTTT. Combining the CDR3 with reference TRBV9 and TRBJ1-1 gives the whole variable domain DSGVTQTPKHLITATGQRVTLRCSPRSGDLSVYWYQQSLDQGLQFLIQYYNGEERAKGNILERFSAQQFPDLHSELNLSSLELGDSALYFCASSVGQGRSNTEAFFGQGTRLTVV.